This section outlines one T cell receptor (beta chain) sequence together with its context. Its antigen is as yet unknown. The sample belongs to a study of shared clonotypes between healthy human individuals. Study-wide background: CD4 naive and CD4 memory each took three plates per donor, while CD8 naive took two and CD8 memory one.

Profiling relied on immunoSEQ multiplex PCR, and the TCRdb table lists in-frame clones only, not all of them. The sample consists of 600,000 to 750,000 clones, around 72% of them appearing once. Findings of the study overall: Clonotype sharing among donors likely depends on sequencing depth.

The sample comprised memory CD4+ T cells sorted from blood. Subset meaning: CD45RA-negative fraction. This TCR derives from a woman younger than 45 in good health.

CDR3 amino acids: CASIPYLGYTF. The CDR3 nucleotides read TGTGCCAGCATTCCCTACCTTGGCTACACCTTC. The V gene is TRBV25-1, the J gene TRBJ1-2; D ambiguous. CDR1 is MGHDK, CDR2 SYGVNS, per germline. CDR3 size: 11 residues. Trimming removed 7 bases at V and 7 bases at J, with 10 bases between.